Described below is a single T cell receptor beta chain sequence and its context. Its antigen is not known. Germline lookup yields CDR1 SGDLS and CDR2 YYNGEE. V lost 2 bases and J 7 bases, leaving 6 bases between the germline ends. The CDR3 has 12 amino acids. TCRdb reprocessed the 5' RACE reads with MiXCR, giving one entry per CDR3 protein. The profile shows hundreds of thousands of distinct CDR3 sequences, around 28% of them singletons. These data come from a study of T-cell memory formation after mild COVID-19. General study results and limits: Among clones peaking at day 37 in the second wave, SARS-CoV-2 specificity remained unconfirmed. The CD4+ clones that contracted clustered mainly within CM and EM, and the CD8+ clones concentrated in EMRA.

The receptor comes from an adult woman who had mild COVID-19 (a few samples of this study predate the infection). Cell type and time point are not known. What was sequenced was PBMCs or a T cell subset sorted from them (not recorded which). The chain combines TRBV9 with TRBJ2-2; the D is unclear. CDR3 in DNA: TGTGCCAGCAGCGTTTCGGGCGGGGAGCTGTTTTTT. This sequence encodes CASSVSGGELFF. The whole variable domain, filled in from reference TRBV9 and TRBJ2-2, reads DSGVTQTPKHLITATGQRVTLRCSPRSGDLSVYWYQQSLDQGLQFLIQYYNGEERAKGNILERFSAQQFPDLHSELNLSSLELGDSALYFCASSVSGGELFFGEGSRLTVL.